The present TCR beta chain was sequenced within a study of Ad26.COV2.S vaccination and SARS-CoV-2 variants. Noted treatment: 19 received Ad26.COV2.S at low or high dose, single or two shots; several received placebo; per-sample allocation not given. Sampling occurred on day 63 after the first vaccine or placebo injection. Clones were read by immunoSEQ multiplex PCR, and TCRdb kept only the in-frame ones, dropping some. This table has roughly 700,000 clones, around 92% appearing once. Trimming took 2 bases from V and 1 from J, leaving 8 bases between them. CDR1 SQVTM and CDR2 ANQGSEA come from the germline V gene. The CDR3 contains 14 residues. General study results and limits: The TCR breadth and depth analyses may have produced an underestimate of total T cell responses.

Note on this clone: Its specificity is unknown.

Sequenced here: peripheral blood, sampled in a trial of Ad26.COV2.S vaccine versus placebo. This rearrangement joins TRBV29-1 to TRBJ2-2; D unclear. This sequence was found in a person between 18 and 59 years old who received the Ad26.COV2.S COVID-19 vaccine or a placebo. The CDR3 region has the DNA TGCAGCGTTGAAAGTTCCCGGAACACCGGGGAGCTGTTTTTT. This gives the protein CSVESSRNTGELFF.